Detailed here is one T cell receptor beta chain. Its antigen remains undetermined. No much larger clone exists at a distance of one base, and base qualities are not known. This specimen belongs to a study of OX40 agonist ivuxolimab in advanced cancers. Describing the broader study: Ivuxolimab, which targeted the costimulatory receptor OX40 (CD134), was an agonistic, fully human IgG2 monoclonal antibody. Intravenous ivuxolimab was administered to patients every 2 weeks at six dose levels: 0.01, 0.1, 0.3, 1.5, 3 and 10 mg/kg. Of the approximately 50 dose-escalation patients, hepatocellular carcinoma was present in roughly 19, melanoma in around 15, renal cell carcinoma in 9 and head and neck cancer in 9. In the dose-escalation cohort, roughly 80% of patients were male, and the mean age was roughly 60 years, with a range of about 20 to 79. Patients were allowed to have had prior anti-PD-1, anti-PD-L1 or anti-CTLA-4 therapy, and 40% of the dose-escalation patients had previously received checkpoint inhibitors. Three dose-escalation patients achieved partial responses, one with hepatocellular carcinoma and two with cutaneous melanoma. Peripheral TCRbeta sequencing was intended to test whether TCR sequence diversity was altered and clonal T-cell expansion was caused by ivuxolimab. The monotherapy dose-escalation portion (N of about 49 patients) of the phase I ivuxolimab trial is reported in the paper.

According to the germline V gene, CDR1 reads SGHRS and CDR2 reads YFSETQ. Including cysteine and phenylalanine, the CDR3 has 14 amino acids. Only the CDR3 region is kept as DNA, spanning 42 bases read in frame from base 1. Germline trimming: 3 bases from V, 6 bases from J; junction bases outside gene matches: 7. Patients with autoimmune disease history or receiving systemic immunosuppression were excluded from the trial. Peripheral blood for TCR sequencing was drawn from every dose cohort at baseline, at cycle 4 day 1 and at cycle 7 day 1. Samples were obtained from an open-label, multicenter, first-in-human phase I dose-escalation trial of ivuxolimab. Adults with locally advanced or metastatic head and neck squamous cell, hepatocellular, melanoma or renal cell carcinoma were enrolled in the trial. Before TCR sequencing, CD4+ T cells and CD8+ T cells were sorted from peripheral blood as separate populations.

Study-wide conclusions, independent of this receptor: The antigen specificity of the clonally expanded peripheral T cells was not determined. After ivuxolimab, CD8+ T cells had more expanded clones than CD4+ T cells on average. At doses of 0.1 to 3.0 mg/kg, clonal expansion of both CD4+ and CD8+ blood T cells was observed from baseline to week 6. In the 0.1-3.0 mg/kg groups, partial responders were among the patients with the lowest normalized peripheral clonal expansion, particularly in CD8+ T cells. Low levels of normalized T-cell clonal expansion were also seen in some patients who did not respond.

For sequencing of the TCRbeta CDR3 region, genomic DNA was extracted from the sorted cells. TCRbeta CDR3 regions were sequenced using the immunoSEQ Assay. TCRdb's version of the immuneACCESS table is confined to in-frame rearrangements and falls short of the full clone set. An unresolved V gene accounts for under half of the shortfall where checked; the remainder is of unknown origin. The sample contains some 72,000 clones, about 91% of them found a single time. The top ten clonotypes cover 2.8% of the sample. The sequencing used CD4+ or CD8+ T cells sorted from blood, collected in a trial of the OX40 agonist ivuxolimab. The TCR originated in an adult with an advanced solid tumor such as melanoma, head and neck, liver or kidney cancer. Recombination joined TRBV5-1 with TRBJ2-3, with 7 bases in between that match TRBD2. The DNA sequence is given as TGCGCCAGCAGCTCCGGCGCGGGGGAGGATACGCAGTATTTT. Its coded protein is CASSSGAGEDTQYF.